These 28 T cell receptor beta chains share one sample of origin, sequenced in a study of follicular helper T cells after annual influenza vaccination listed by TCRdb under 2017. According to the study, the label for this sample's time point signals: 2014-2015 season, 7 days after vaccination. Receptors were amplified or captured by the immunoSEQ multiplex PCR assay. This immuneACCESS table, as held by TCRdb, lists in-frame sequences with V and J called but not all clones. Of the missing ones, under half trace to an unresolved V gene in checked studies; the others have no known cause. This sample has about 10,000 clones in its table, and approximately 82% of those were observed once. The ten biggest clones cover approximately 0.78% of the sample. The material sequenced was CXCR5- memory CD4+ T cells sorted from blood, taken 7 days after influenza vaccination. This specimen's cell subset or site label, per the study, means: CXCR5- memory CD4 T cells. Receptor source: an adult who received the influenza vaccine.

This clone was observed a handful of times. The chain joins TRBV5-1 to TRBJ2-7, with 10 bases identical to TRBD2. CDR1 is SGHRS and CDR2 is YFSETQ in the germline V gene. The CDR3 totals 15 residues. J gave up 0 bases and V 6 bases, and 6 bases lay outside the gene matches. Here the CDR3 DNA reads TGCGCCAGCACGCGGACTAGCGGTAGCTCCTACGAGCAGTACTTC. Translating gives CASTRTSGSSYEQYF. Full variable domain (remainder filled in from reference TRBV5-1 and TRBJ2-7): KAGVTQTPRYLIKTRGQQVTLSCSPISGHRSVSWYQQTPGQGLQFLFEYFSETQRNKGNFPGRFSGRQFSNSRSEMNVSTLELGDSALYLCASTRTSGSSYEQYFGPGTRLTVT.

This chain links TRBV28 with TRBJ1-2; 11 nucleotides align to TRBD1. Germline V lookup: CDR1 MDHEN, CDR2 SYDVKM. The trim removed 4 bases at V and 0 bases at J, leaving 4 bases unmatched. The CDR3 is made up of 16 amino acids. CDR3 loop: CASSSPGQGANYGYTF. For the CDR3, the DNA is TGTGCCAGCAGTTCACCGGGACAGGGGGCTAACTATGGCTACACCTTC.

The CDR3 here is CASSLSSGRAHEQFF. The DNA for the CDR3 is TGTGCCAGCAGTTTGTCTAGCGGGAGGGCCCATGAGCAGTTCTTC. V and J are TRBV27 and TRBJ2-1; 12 bases line up with TRBD2. The CDR3 sequence is 15 residues long. Germline loops: CDR1 MNHEY, CDR2 SMNVEV (reference sequence). V was pared by 3 bases and J by 8 bases, with 5 bases of the junction left unmatched.

The chain employs TRBV29-1 and TRBJ2-3; D possibly corresponds to TRBD2 (5 bases). The germline CDR1 and CDR2 sequences are SQVTM and ANQGSEA. V was clipped by 7 bases and J by 2 bases, with 10 bases between them. CDR3 size: 12 residues. For the CDR3, the DNA is TGCAGCGCCGCGGGCACCACAGATACGCAGTATTTT. This codes for CSAAGTTDTQYF.

V usage is TRBV28 and J usage is TRBJ2-7, with a tentative D call TRBD2 (7 bases). Germline V gene lookup returns CDR1 MDHEN and CDR2 SYDVKM. V was clipped by 7 bases and J by 3 bases, with 19 bases between them. CDR3 length equals 15 residues. The CDR3 DNA is TGTGCCAGCACTTCGGGGGGCGGGGCCATCTACGAGCAGTACTTC. This codes for CASTSGGGAIYEQYF.

This clone was seen once. V and J are TRBV25-1 and TRBJ2-1, with no clear D. The CDR3 loop spans 11 amino acids. Germline lookup yields CDR1 MGHDK and CDR2 SYGVNS. Trimming took off 5 bases at V and 10 bases at J, with 9 bases between the two ends. The CDR3 DNA sequence: TGTGCCAGCAGTCAGGTATACGAGCAGTTCTTC. The encoded protein is CASSQVYEQFF.

The rearrangement uses TRBV18 and TRBJ1-1; a possible D gene is TRBD1 (5 bases). The CDR3 length is 14 residues. Germline V gives CDR1 KGHSH, CDR2 LQKENI. V dropped 6 bases and J dropped 3 bases, with 14 bases sitting between them. The CDR3 spells CASSSRGRDTEAFF. In nucleotides, the CDR3 is TGTGCCAGCTCTTCGCGGGGGAGGGACACTGAAGCTTTCTTT.

The chain employs TRBV4-2 and TRBJ1-4; D not resolved. The germline V gene has CDR1 LGHNA and CDR2 YNFKEQ. V lost 0 bases to trimming and J lost 8 bases, with 16 bases between them. CDR3 length: 16 residues. The DNA for the CDR3 is TGTGCCAGCAGCCAAGATCTGAGAGCCCGAGAGGAAAAACTGTTTTTT. Its protein product is CASSQDLRAREEKLFF.

This clone was detected once. The rearrangement uses TRBV5-6 and TRBJ1-5; D unresolved. Germline V CDR1 and CDR2: SGHDT, YYEEEE. V was pared by 0 bases and J by 8 bases, with 15 bases between. CDR3 length: 15 amino acids. Here the CDR3 DNA reads TGTGCCAGCAGCTTGGCCGGGGATTGGGCGAAGCCCCAGCATTTT. Its translation: CASSLAGDWAKPQHF.

The chain joins TRBV19 to TRBJ1-4; possible D gene TRBD1, 6 bases. V was clipped by 7 bases and J by 0 bases, with 15 bases between them. CDR1 and CDR2 from the germline V gene are LNHDA and SQIVND (reference sequence). CDR3 length: 16 amino acids. The CDR3 region is CASTRTDRATNEKLFF. The CDR3 coding sequence is TGTGCCAGTACCAGGACAGACCGCGCAACTAATGAAAAACTGTTTTTT.

The chain links TRBV18 to TRBJ2-1; the match to TRBD1 covers 7 bases. V was clipped by 3 bases and J by 8 bases; unmatched bases: 10. The CDR3 runs 15 residues. Looked up from germline, CDR1 is KGHSH and CDR2 is LQKENI. In nucleotides, the CDR3 is TGTGCCAGCTCACCCCCAAACAGGGGCGTCCATGAGCAGTTCTTC. This codes for CASSPPNRGVHEQFF. The full variable domain, in which reference TRBV18 and TRBJ2-1 provide the parts outside the CDR3, is NAGVMQNPRHLVRRRGQEARLRCSPMKGHSHVYWYRQLPEEGLKFMVYLQKENIIDESGMPKERFSAEFPKEGPSILRIQQVVRGDSAAYFCASSPPNRGVHEQFFGPGTRLTVL.

The chain recombines TRBV21-1 with TRBJ1-5. TRBV21-1 is designated a pseudogene. The CDR3 spans 17 residues. The CDR3 sequence: CASSNPKAERLDQPQHF. The CDR3 DNA is TGTGCCAGCAGCAACCCAAAAGCGGAAAGGCTGGATCAGCCCCAGCATTTT.

This clone was found a few times. The rearrangement joins TRBV18 to TRBJ1-2, with TRBD1 as a possible D gene (5 bases). Germline V lookup: CDR1 KGHSH, CDR2 LQKENI. V was clipped by 0 bases and J by 5 bases, with 10 bases between them. The CDR3 is 14 amino acids. CDR3 sequence: CASSPPAGPYGYTF. The CDR3 bases are TGTGCCAGCTCACCACCCGCAGGGCCATATGGCTACACCTTC. The full variable domain, in which reference TRBV18 and TRBJ1-2 provide the parts outside the CDR3, is NAGVMQNPRHLVRRRGQEARLRCSPMKGHSHVYWYRQLPEEGLKFMVYLQKENIIDESGMPKERFSAEFPKEGPSILRIQQVVRGDSAAYFCASSPPAGPYGYTFGSGTRLTVV.

This clone occurred once. The J gene is TRBJ2-2, the V gene TRBV15; D not resolved. The V and J ends lost 0 bases and 2 bases respectively, with 7 bases between them. The CDR3 loop spans 15 amino acids. Germline values: CDR1 LNHNV, CDR2 YYDKDF (reference sequence). CDR3 sequence reads: CATSRDPVNTGELFF. CDR3 DNA: TGTGCCACCAGCAGAGATCCGGTAAACACCGGGGAGCTGTTTTTT.

V usage is TRBV28 and J usage is TRBJ1-2, with D tentatively TRBD1 (5 bases). There are 13 residues in the CDR3. CDR1 is MDHEN, CDR2 SYDVKM, per germline. Between the trimmed V and J ends, which lost 2 bases and 8 bases, there was a span of 12 bases. The CDR3 sequence is CASSLGAPGGYTF. CDR3 nucleotide sequence: TGTGCCAGCAGTTTAGGGGCCCCGGGGGGCTACACCTTC.

Only one count was recorded for this clone. The rearrangement links TRBV15 to TRBJ2-4, with D possibly being TRBD2 (5 bases). Between the trimmed V and J ends, which lost 5 bases and 0 bases, there was a span of 17 bases. The CDR3 covers 17 residues. The germline CDR1 and CDR2 sequences are LNHNV and YYDKDF (reference sequence). In DNA form, the CDR3 reads TGTGCCACCAGCCGCCATCGGGATCAGAGAGCCAAAAACATTCAGTACTTC. This codes for CATSRHRDQRAKNIQYF. The entire variable domain, with the rest obtained from reference TRBV15 and TRBJ2-4, is as follows: DAMVIQNPRYQVTQFGKPVTLSCSQTLNHNVMYWYQQKSSQAPKLLFHYYDKDFNNEADTPDNFQSRRPNTSFCFLDIRSPGLGDTAMYLCATSRHRDQRAKNIQYFGAGTRLSVL.

V gene TRBV28 combines with J gene TRBJ2-7; D may be TRBD2 (6 bases). The CDR3 is 15 amino acids. Trimming left V 2 bases short and J 0 bases short, with 11 bases between. Germline V CDR1 and CDR2: MDHEN, SYDVKM. The CDR3 nucleotides read TGTGCCAGCAGTTTAGGAGGGGTGAGCTCCTACGAGCAGTACTTC. Translating gives CASSLGGVSSYEQYF.

This clone was seen a handful of times. The rearrangement joins TRBV2 to TRBJ1-1; 9 positions agree with TRBD1. Losses at the gene ends were 6 bases for V and 1 base for J; bases not matched to a gene: 6. This CDR3 contains 15 residues. Germline V gives CDR1 SNHLY, CDR2 FYNNEI. In nucleotides, the CDR3 is TGTGCCAGCAGGGACAGGGGCCAATCGAACACTGAAGCTTTCTTT. As protein: CASRDRGQSNTEAFF.

This sequence joins TRBV5-1 and TRBJ2-3, with TRBD2 as a possible D gene (5 bases). Germline CDR1 and CDR2: SGHRS and YFSETQ. V shed 7 bases and J shed 0 bases, with 18 bases lying between them. The CDR3 has 16 amino acids. CDR3 loop: CASAGRGLSSTDTQYF. CDR3 in DNA: TGCGCCAGCGCGGGTCGGGGTTTATCTAGCACAGATACGCAGTATTTT.

The gene calls are TRBV19 and TRBJ2-6, with D possibly being TRBD2 (5 bases). This CDR3 is built from 15 residues. The germline V and J ends were trimmed by 5 bases and 0 bases, with 8 bases remaining between them. Germline V gene sequence: CDR1 LNHDA, CDR2 SQIVND (reference sequence). The DNA for the CDR3 is TGTGCCAGTAGTGAGGGAAGCTCTGGGGCCAACGTCCTGACTTTC. The encoded protein is CASSEGSSGANVLTF.

This rearrangement joins TRBV6-1 to TRBJ2-7; D gene unclear. The V and J ends lost 7 bases and 6 bases respectively, with 22 bases between them. Germline CDR1 and CDR2: MNHNS and SASEGT. This CDR3 has 15 amino acids. The CDR3 here is CASIKEVRQAGEQYF. The CDR3, as DNA: TGTGCCAGCATTAAAGAAGTCCGGCAGGCAGGCGAGCAGTACTTC.

The chain combines TRBV7-2 with TRBJ2-1, with unresolved D. Germline-derived CDR1 and CDR2 are SGHTA and FQGNSA. This CDR3 is built from 14 residues. The V end lost 2 bases, the J end lost 6 bases, and 11 bases lay between the germline ends. DNA for the CDR3: TGTGCCAGCAGCTTACTAGGGCCGGCCAATGAGCAGTTCTTC. Translated: CASSLLGPANEQFF.

The J gene is TRBJ2-7, the V gene TRBV7-8; D gene unclear. This CDR3 is built from 15 residues. Trimming left V 1 base short and J 0 bases short, with 10 bases between. The germline gives CDR1 SGHVS, CDR2 FQNEAQ. The CDR3 bases are TGTGCCAGCAGCTTAGAAGAAGCGAGCTCCTACGAGCAGTACTTC. Its protein product is CASSLEEASSYEQYF.

The CDR3 DNA reads as TGTGCCAGCTCACAGGGCGCTGGCTACACCTTC. This translates into CASSQGAGYTF. V gene TRBV6-1 combines with J gene TRBJ1-2, with D possibly being TRBD1 (6 bases). The CDR3 spans 11 residues. V lost 8 bases to trimming and J lost 7 bases, with 11 bases between them. Germline V CDR1 and CDR2: MNHNS, SASEGT.

CDR3 bases: TGCGCCAGCAGCGAGGGACAGGGGACTGAAGCTTTCTTT. This encodes CASSEGQGTEAFF. The J gene is TRBJ1-1, the V gene TRBV5-1, with 10 bases matching TRBD1. Unmatched junction bases numbered 2, after V lost 4 bases and J lost 5 bases. This CDR3 spans 13 amino acids. Germline V gives CDR1 SGHRS, CDR2 YFSETQ.

The genes are TRBV19 and TRBJ1-1, with 9 bases fitting TRBD1. The CDR3 extends over 15 amino acids. The trim removed 5 bases at V and 5 bases at J, leaving 9 bases unmatched. Germline-derived CDR1 and CDR2 are LNHDA and SQIVND (reference sequence). This chain's CDR3 is CASSPWTGVGTEAFF. In nucleotides, the CDR3 is TGTGCCAGTAGTCCTTGGACAGGGGTGGGGACTGAAGCTTTCTTT.

This clone was seen a single time. Written as DNA, the CDR3 is TGCGCCAGCAGCTTGGGACAGCTATACGAGCAGTACTTC. It translates to CASSLGQLYEQYF. The chain links TRBV5-1 to TRBJ2-7; tentatively, D is TRBD1 (5 bases). The CDR3 totals 13 residues. V was shortened by 0 bases and J by 4 bases, with 8 bases between the two germline ends. Germline-derived CDR1 and CDR2 are SGHRS and YFSETQ.

This chain links TRBV7-9 with TRBJ1-2; weak D call: TRBD1 (6 bases). CDR1 is SEHNR and CDR2 is FQNEAQ in the germline V gene (reference sequence). Trimming stripped 4 bases from V and 4 bases from J, with 19 bases between. This CDR3 has 16 amino acids. CDR3 residues: CASSSWTDLTSYGYTF. CDR3 in DNA: TGTGCCAGCAGCTCTTGGACAGACCTTACCTCCTATGGCTACACCTTC.